This T cell receptor (beta chain) was identified during a study of graft-versus-host responses after intestinal transplantation. Study at large: Anti-thymocyte globulin induction, then tacrolimus and steroids for about 3 years, went to all recipients.

Turning to this clone: The target antigen is unknown.

Clones were sequenced by immunoSEQ multiplex PCR, and TCRdb holds only the in-frame ones, with some missing. The sample has tens of thousands of clones, around 91% seen once. The study, taken as a whole, reports: Allografts of one patient group, those with graft-donor T cell macrochimerism, had high graft-versus-host to host-versus-graft clonal ratios. Investigators detected GvH clones in recipient marrow, with some emerging earlier in ileum or blood.

The CDR3 covers 15 residues. With 3 bases removed from V and 2 bases from J, the gap between germline ends came to 12 bases. Germline V lookup: CDR1 MNHEY, CDR2 SMNVEV (reference sequence). The specimen comprised unstimulated CD8+ T cells sorted from spleen or lymph node cells, sampled before transplant. The receptor comes from a human donor who was the organ donor for an intestinal transplant. The chain joins TRBV27 to TRBJ2-3, with D perhaps matching TRBD2 (6 bases). In DNA, the CDR3 is TGTGCCAGCAGTTTTCTCGAGCGGGCCACAGATACGCAGTATTTT. Translated: CASSFLERATDTQYF.